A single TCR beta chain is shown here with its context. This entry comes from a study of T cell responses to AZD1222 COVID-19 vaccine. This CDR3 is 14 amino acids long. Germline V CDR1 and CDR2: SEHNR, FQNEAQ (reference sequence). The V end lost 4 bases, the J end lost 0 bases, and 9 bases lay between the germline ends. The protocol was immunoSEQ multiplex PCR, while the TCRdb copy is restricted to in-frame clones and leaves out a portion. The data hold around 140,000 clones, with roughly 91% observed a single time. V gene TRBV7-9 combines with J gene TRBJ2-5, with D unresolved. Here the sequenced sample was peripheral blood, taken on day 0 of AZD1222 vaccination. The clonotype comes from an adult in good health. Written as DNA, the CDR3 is TGTGCCAGCAGCTGGGAAAGACACCAAGAGACCCAGTACTTC. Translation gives CASSWERHQETQYF.